This TCR beta chain is from a study of T cell responses to AZD1222 COVID-19 vaccine. Study-level findings and limits: Regions 160-218 and 743-854 held dominance among vaccine-associated CD4 TCRs, which spanned spike.

The CDR3 contains 14 residues. The germline gives CDR1 MDHEN, CDR2 SYDVKM. V was cut by 8 bases and J by 7 bases, with 15 bases left in between. As to this clone: Its target is unknown.

The method was immunoSEQ multiplex PCR; TCRdb's version includes in-frame clones alone and lacks a portion of them. The data show under 150,000 clones, with around 83% seen just once and 4.1% held by the top ten. The chain recombines TRBV28 with TRBJ1-6; tentatively, D is TRBD1 (6 bases). The sequencing used peripheral blood, collected on day 0 of MenACWY control vaccination. The sequence was collected from an adult in good health. The CDR3 spells CASGLGGANSPLHF. For the CDR3, the DNA is TGTGCCAGCGGCCTTGGGGGCGCAAATTCACCCCTCCACTTT.